This TCR beta chain appears in the sequencing data of a study of blood T cell repertoires in COVID-19. Study overall: COVID-19 samples collected from the United States, Italy and Spain covered acute and convalescent phases. PBMCs, B-cell-depleted T cells, or T cells provided the cDNA or gDNA that made up the material.

This clone was counted between two and nine times. V dropped 2 bases and J dropped 5; count of bases not matched to a gene: 6. Germline V lookup: CDR1 SGHNT, CDR2 YYREEE (reference sequence). The CDR3 consists of 17 residues. Produced via immunoSEQ multiplex PCR; TCRdb's table is partial and in-frame only. The sample includes 250,000 to 300,000 clones, roughly 85% of them seen just once. The sample comprised peripheral blood. The receptor was isolated from a woman aged 70-85 years with acute or convalescent COVID-19. This chain connects TRBV5-4 to TRBJ2-5, with 16 bases matching TRBD2. The CDR3 loop reads CASSFGTSGGAWETQYF. In DNA form, the CDR3 reads TGTGCCAGCAGCTTCGGGACTAGCGGGGGGGCCTGGGAGACCCAGTACTTC.